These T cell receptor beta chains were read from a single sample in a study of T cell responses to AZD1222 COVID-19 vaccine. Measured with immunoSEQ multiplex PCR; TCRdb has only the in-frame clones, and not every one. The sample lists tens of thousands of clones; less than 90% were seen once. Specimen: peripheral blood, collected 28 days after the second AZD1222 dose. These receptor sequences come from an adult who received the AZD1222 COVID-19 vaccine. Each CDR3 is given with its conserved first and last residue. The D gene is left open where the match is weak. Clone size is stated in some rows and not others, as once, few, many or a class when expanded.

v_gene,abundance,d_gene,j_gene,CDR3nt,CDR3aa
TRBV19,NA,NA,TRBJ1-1,TGTGCCAGTAGTATCTCGAATTCTGAAGCTTTCTTT,CASSISNSEAFF
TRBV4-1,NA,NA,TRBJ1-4,TGCGCCAGCAGCCAGGCGGGCACGGGGGGGGAAAAACTGTTTTTT,CASSQAGTGGEKLFF
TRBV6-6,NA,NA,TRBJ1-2,TGTGCCAGCAGTACCCGGGACACCACTAACTATGGCTACACCTTC,CASSTRDTTNYGYTF
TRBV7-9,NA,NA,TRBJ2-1,TGTGCCCACGGAGGGGCCCTTACCTACAATGAGCAGTTCTTC,CAHGGALTYNEQFF
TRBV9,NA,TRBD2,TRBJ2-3,TGTGCCAGCAGCGCCGAACTAGCGCGCAGCACAGATACGCAGTATTTT,CASSAELARSTDTQYF
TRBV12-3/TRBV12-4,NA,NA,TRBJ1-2,TGTGCCAGCAGTTTGGGCTATGGCTACACCTTC,CASSLGYGYTF
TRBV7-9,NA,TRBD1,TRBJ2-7,TGTGCCAGCAGTCCAGACAGGGGGGCATCCTCCTACGAGCAGTACTTC,CASSPDRGASSYEQYF
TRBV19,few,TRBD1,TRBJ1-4,TGTGCCAGTAGTAAAACTTCCGGGACAGGGTTGGAAAAACTGTTTTTT,CASSKTSGTGLEKLFF
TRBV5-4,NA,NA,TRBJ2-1,TGTGCCAGCAGCCCAGATGAACTGGGGACGTCGGACTTTTATGAGCAGTTCTTC,CASSPDELGTSDFYEQFF
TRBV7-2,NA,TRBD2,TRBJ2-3,TGTGCCAGCAGCGACGGGACTAGGCTAGGAGATACGCAGTATTTT,CASSDGTRLGDTQYF
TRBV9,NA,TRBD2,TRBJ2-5,TGTGCCAGCAGCGTTACTAGCGGACAAGAGACCCAGTACTTC,CASSVTSGQETQYF
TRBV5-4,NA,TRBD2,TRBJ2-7,TGTGCCAGCAGCCCAGCGGGGAACCGAGCACGCGAGCAGTACTTC,CASSPAGNRAREQYF
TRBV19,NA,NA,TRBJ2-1,TGTGCCAGTAGTATAAGCTCCTACAATGAGCAGTTCTTC,CASSISSYNEQFF
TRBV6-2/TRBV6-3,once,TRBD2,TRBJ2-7,TGTGCCAGCAGTTACTCGGTGAAAGGGGAGGGTTGGTACGAGCAGTACTTC,CASSYSVKGEGWYEQYF
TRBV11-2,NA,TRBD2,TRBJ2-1,TGTGCCAGCAGCCCAACCGGGACTAGCGGGACGCTATTAAATGAGCAGTTCTTC,CASSPTGTSGTLLNEQFF
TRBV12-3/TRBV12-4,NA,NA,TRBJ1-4,TGTGCCAGCAGCTTCTCGTCGGAACGACTGTTTTTT,CASSFSSERLFF
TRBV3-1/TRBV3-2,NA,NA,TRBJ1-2,TGTGCCAGCAGCCAAGACGCCTATGGGGGTGGCTACACCTTC,CASSQDAYGGGYTF
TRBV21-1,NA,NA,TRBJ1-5,TGTGCCAGCAGCACCTCCGGTCAGCCCCAGCATTTT,CASSTSGQPQHF
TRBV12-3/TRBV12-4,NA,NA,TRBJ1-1,TGTGCCAGCAGTTATTGGGCAGGCCCCGACGCTTTCTTT,CASSYWAGPDAFF
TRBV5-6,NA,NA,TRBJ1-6,TGTGCCAGCAGCTATGGGGCCGGTAGAGGTAATTCACCCCTCCACTTT,CASSYGAGRGNSPLHF
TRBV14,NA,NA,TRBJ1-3,TGTGCCAGCAGCCAAGAGCAGGTTCCTGGAAACACCATATATTTT,CASSQEQVPGNTIYF
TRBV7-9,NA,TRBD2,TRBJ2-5,TGTGCCAGCAGCTTAGCGGCCGCGGGAGGAAGGGAGACCCAGTACTTC,CASSLAAAGGRETQYF
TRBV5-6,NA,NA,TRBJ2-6,TGTGCCAGCAGCCTAAAAGACCTCTCTGGGGCCAACGTCCTGACTTTC,CASSLKDLSGANVLTF
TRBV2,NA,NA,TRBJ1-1,TGTGCCAGCAGGGCGGACATGAACACTGAAGCTTTCTTT,CASRADMNTEAFF
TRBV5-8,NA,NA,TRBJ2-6,TGTGCCAGCAACCGCCCAGGGACTGGGGCCAACGTCCTGACTTTC,CASNRPGTGANVLTF
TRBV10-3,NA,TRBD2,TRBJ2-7,TGTGCCACCGGAAGCGGGAGGGCCTGGGGCGAGCAGTACTTC,CATGSGRAWGEQYF
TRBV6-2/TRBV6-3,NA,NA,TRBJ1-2,TGTGCCAGCAGTTACTCTGGCAGGGAGTACTATGGCTACACCTTC,CASSYSGREYYGYTF
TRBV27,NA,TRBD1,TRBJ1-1,TGTGCCAGCAGCCCCTATGGGACAGTCGAAGCTTTCTTT,CASSPYGTVEAFF
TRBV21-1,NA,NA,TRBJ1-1,TGTGCCAGCAGCTCCAAAGGTGGCAGGCGAGAAGAAGCTTTCTTT,CASSSKGGRREEAFF
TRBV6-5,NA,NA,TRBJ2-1,TGTGCCAGCAGTCTGACCGGGACTGACTACAATGAGCAGTTCTTC,CASSLTGTDYNEQFF
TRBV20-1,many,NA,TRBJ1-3,TGCAGTGCTAAACAGGGAAACACCATATATTTT,CSAKQGNTIYF
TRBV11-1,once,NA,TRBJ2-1,TGTGCCAGCAGCTATGGACAGTTCGATGAGCAGTTCTTC,CASSYGQFDEQFF